This T cell receptor (beta chain) derives from a study of Ad26.COV2.S vaccination and SARS-CoV-2 variants (dated by TCRdb to 2020 to 2023). Concerning the study at large: Donors in the vaccine arm were drawn from COV1001, a phase I-IIa trial of Ad26.COV2.S in healthy adults that was multicentre, randomized, double-blind and placebo-controlled. Ad26.COV2.S was administered intramuscularly at 5 x 10^10 or 1 x 10^11 viral particles, either as a single shot or as two shots given 56 days apart. The specificity and breadth of SARS-CoV-2-reactive T cell receptors after Ad26.COV2.S vaccination were assessed by TCRbeta repertoire sequencing. The TCR-sequenced set comprised about 32 samples: around 20 Ad26.COV2.S vaccine recipients, 5 placebo recipients and 8 SARS-CoV-2 convalescent individuals. Trial participants were randomized into five groups of five: low-dose or high-dose Ad26.COV2.S given once or twice, or placebo on both occasions. Investigators remained blinded to trial group allocation during experiments and outcome assessment. The full study reports these points: The authors noted that the TCR breadth and depth analyses may have underestimated total T cell responses. The study lacked the statistical power to compare responses across vaccine doses or regimens. Higher spike-specific TCR breadth was observed in Ad26.COV2.S recipients than in placebo recipients (P = 0.0014). After vaccination, spike-specific CD8+ and CD4+ T cell responses were reported to show substantial breadth. Non-spike TCR breadth was comparable between vaccine and placebo recipients, consistent with the vaccine containing only spike.

The CDR3 goes from the cysteine to the phenylalanine over 14 residues. Left in the record is the CDR3 DNA by itself, 42 bases read in frame from the first base. The V and J ends are trimmed by 2 bases and 3 bases, leaving 10 bases between them. As encoded in the germline V gene (reference sequence), CDR1 is GTSNPN while CDR2 is SVGIG. This specimen's treatment or condition label, per the study, means: around 19 received Ad26.COV2.S at low or high dose, single or two shots; 5 received placebo; per-sample allocation not given. For vaccine and placebo recipients, repertoires were sequenced using samples collected on day 63 after the first injection. Between 29 July and 7 August 2020, Cohort 1b enrolled some 25 adults aged 18-55 years at one site in Boston, USA. Ad26.COV2.S consisted of a replication-incompetent adenovirus type 26 vector by which a prefusion-stabilized SARS-CoV-2 spike protein from the original Wuhan strain was expressed.

Turning to this clone: Its antigen is not yet known. No much larger clone is present one base from it, and per-base qualities are unavailable.

The immunoSEQ Assay was used to sequence TCRbeta CDR3 regions. After extraction, genomic DNA underwent amplification by bias-controlled multiplex PCR, followed by high-throughput sequencing. In the original analysis: To quantify the absolute abundance of every unique TCRbeta CDR3 region, sequences were collapsed and filtered. T cell fraction was estimated by normalizing TCRbeta template counts to usable DNA, with usable DNA measured through amplification of reference genes found in all nucleated cells. Repertoire TCRs were annotated as SARS-CoV-2-specific when V gene, CDR3 amino acid sequence and J gene were exactly matched to a known reactive TCR set. The reference SARS-CoV-2 TCR set was obtained from MIRA and was filtered for enrichment in COVID-19-positive ImmuneCODE repertoires, whereby public or cross-reactive TCRs were removed. Based on the MIRA antigens, annotated TCRs were further analysed at the level of specific ORF or position within ORF. Breadth was defined as the number of annotated unique rearrangements divided by the total number of unique productive rearrangements, and depth was defined as the summed frequency of the annotated unique rearrangements. TCR breadth was compared between groups using two-sided Wilcoxon rank-sum tests. In TCRdb, the immuneACCESS table is reduced to in-frame sequences with V and J assigned. These tables do not hold every clone; where another copy was compared, an unresolved V gene accounts for under half, and the others remain unexplained. The V and J calls and clone size come from that table; D and trimming were worked out from the DNA. For this sample there are around 450,000 clones; roughly nine tenths appear just once. The ten most abundant clones make up approximately 2.5% of the sample.

The sequence is built from TRBV30 and TRBJ2-2; TRBD2 is a weak D gene call, 6 bases matching. The specimen comprised peripheral blood, sampled in a trial of Ad26.COV2.S vaccine versus placebo. This TCR was sampled from a person aged 18-65 years who received the Ad26.COV2.S COVID-19 vaccine or a placebo. DNA sequence: TGTGCCTGGAGTATCGGGACTTACACCGGGGAGCTGTTTTTT. It translates to CAWSIGTYTGELFF.